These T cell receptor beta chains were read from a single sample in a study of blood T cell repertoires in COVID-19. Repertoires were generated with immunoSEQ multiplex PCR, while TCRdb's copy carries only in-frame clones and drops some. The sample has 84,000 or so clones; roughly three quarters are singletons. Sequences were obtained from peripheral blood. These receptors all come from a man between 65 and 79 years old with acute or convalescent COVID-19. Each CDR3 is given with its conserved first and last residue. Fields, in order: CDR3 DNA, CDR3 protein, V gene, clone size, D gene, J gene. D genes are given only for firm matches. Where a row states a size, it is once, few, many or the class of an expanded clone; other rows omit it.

CDR3nt: TGTGCCAGCAGCCCCACAGCTCACTCCTACAATGAGCAGTTCTTC
CDR3aa: CASSPTAHSYNEQFF
v_gene: TRBV11-2
abundance: .
d_gene: .
j_gene: TRBJ2-1

CDR3nt: TGTGCCAGCAGCGAAGGGACAGTTCGCTCTCTCTCTGGGGCCAACGTCCTGACTTTC
CDR3aa: CASSEGTVRSLSGANVLTF
v_gene: TRBV6-1
abundance: .
d_gene: TRBD1
j_gene: TRBJ2-6

CDR3nt: TGCGCCAGCAGCACCGGACAGGGGGGGACTGAAGCTTTCTTT
CDR3aa: CASSTGQGGTEAFF
v_gene: TRBV5-1
abundance: once
d_gene: TRBD1
j_gene: TRBJ1-1

CDR3nt: TGCGCCAGCAGCTTGGCGAGGGGGCGCGGGGTTTTTGATGAGCAGTTCTTC
CDR3aa: CASSLARGRGVFDEQFF
v_gene: TRBV5-1
abundance: once
d_gene: .
j_gene: TRBJ2-1

CDR3nt: TGTGCCAGCAGTTACTCGCGACTAGCGGGGGGCTATGAGCAGTTCTTC
CDR3aa: CASSYSRLAGGYEQFF
v_gene: TRBV6-6
abundance: .
d_gene: TRBD2
j_gene: TRBJ2-1

CDR3nt: TGTGCCACCAGCCTGGGAAGCGGCTCGGGAGAAAAACTGTTTTTT
CDR3aa: CATSLGSGSGEKLFF
v_gene: TRBV15
abundance: .
d_gene: .
j_gene: TRBJ1-4

CDR3nt: TGTGCCAGCAGCCTTATAGCGGGGGGGGCGTACAATGAGCAGTTCTTC
CDR3aa: CASSLIAGGAYNEQFF
v_gene: TRBV3-1/TRBV3-2
abundance: .
d_gene: TRBD2
j_gene: TRBJ2-1

CDR3nt: TGTGCCAGTAGGAACAGTGTCTCTGGAAACACCATATATTTT
CDR3aa: CASRNSVSGNTIYF
v_gene: TRBV19
abundance: .
d_gene: .
j_gene: TRBJ1-3

CDR3nt: TGTGCCAGCACCCACAGCATGAACACTGAAGCTTTCTTT
CDR3aa: CASTHSMNTEAFF
v_gene: TRBV12-3/TRBV12-4
abundance: .
d_gene: .
j_gene: TRBJ1-1

CDR3nt: TGTGCCAGCAGTGAACAGGGCAGAGTTAATGGCTACACCTTC
CDR3aa: CASSEQGRVNGYTF
v_gene: TRBV25-1
abundance: .
d_gene: .
j_gene: TRBJ1-2

CDR3nt: TGTGCCAGCAGTTTAGCTAGCGGCGGCAATGAGCAGTTCTTC
CDR3aa: CASSLASGGNEQFF
v_gene: TRBV28
abundance: .
d_gene: TRBD2
j_gene: TRBJ2-1

CDR3nt: TGTGCCAGTAGTCCACAGGGGTCCAGGACAGATACGCAGTATTTT
CDR3aa: CASSPQGSRTDTQYF
v_gene: TRBV19
abundance: .
d_gene: TRBD1
j_gene: TRBJ2-3

CDR3nt: TGCGCCAGCAGTGAGTATGCAGGGGTGACTGAAGCTTTCTTT
CDR3aa: CASSEYAGVTEAFF
v_gene: TRBV10-2
abundance: .
d_gene: .
j_gene: TRBJ1-1

CDR3nt: TGTGCCAGCAGCCAAGATCGTTACGGGGAGCTGTTTTTT
CDR3aa: CASSQDRYGELFF
v_gene: TRBV3-1/TRBV3-2
abundance: .
d_gene: .
j_gene: TRBJ2-2

CDR3nt: TGTGCCAGCAGCCGGCCCGGCGAGGGCACCATATATTTT
CDR3aa: CASSRPGEGTIYF
v_gene: TRBV25-1
abundance: .
d_gene: .
j_gene: TRBJ1-3

CDR3nt: TGCGCCAGCAGCCCGGGAGGGACAGGGGCGGGCTACACCTTC
CDR3aa: CASSPGGTGAGYTF
v_gene: TRBV5-1
abundance: .
d_gene: TRBD1
j_gene: TRBJ1-2

CDR3nt: TGTGCCAGCAGCCCATTCCTTCGGGATGGCTACACCTTC
CDR3aa: CASSPFLRDGYTF
v_gene: TRBV14
abundance: .
d_gene: .
j_gene: TRBJ1-2

CDR3nt: TGTGCCAGTAGTGTCCGGGACAGCGTATACAATGAGCAGTTCTTC
CDR3aa: CASSVRDSVYNEQFF
v_gene: TRBV19
abundance: .
d_gene: TRBD1
j_gene: TRBJ2-1

CDR3nt: TGTGCCAGCAGCTTTGGGACAAGGGATGAAAAACTGTTTTTT
CDR3aa: CASSFGTRDEKLFF
v_gene: TRBV7-2
abundance: few
d_gene: .
j_gene: TRBJ1-4

CDR3nt: TGTGCCACCAGTTCTCCAGGGAAGGGGAATCAGCCCCAGCATTTT
CDR3aa: CATSSPGKGNQPQHF
v_gene: TRBV15
abundance: .
d_gene: .
j_gene: TRBJ1-5

CDR3nt: TGTGCCAGCAGTTCGGACAGGGGGGCCTACAATGAGCAGTTCTTC
CDR3aa: CASSSDRGAYNEQFF
v_gene: TRBV27
abundance: few
d_gene: TRBD1
j_gene: TRBJ2-1

CDR3nt: TGTGCCAGCAGCCTACCCTTTAAAGCGGAGCTGTTTTTT
CDR3aa: CASSLPFKAELFF
v_gene: TRBV11-2
abundance: few
d_gene: .
j_gene: TRBJ2-2

CDR3nt: TGTGCCTGGAGTTTCGGGAAGGGTCACTATGGCTACACCTTC
CDR3aa: CAWSFGKGHYGYTF
v_gene: TRBV30
abundance: once
d_gene: .
j_gene: TRBJ1-2

CDR3nt: TGTGCCAGCACTGCGGGGGCCGTGGATACGCAGTATTTT
CDR3aa: CASTAGAVDTQYF
v_gene: TRBV6-6
abundance: few
d_gene: .
j_gene: TRBJ2-3

CDR3nt: TGCGCCAGCAGCAACGGGGGGACCCAAGAGACCCAGTACTTC
CDR3aa: CASSNGGTQETQYF
v_gene: TRBV5-1
abundance: .
d_gene: TRBD2
j_gene: TRBJ2-5

CDR3nt: TGTGCCAGCAGTGAAGCCAGGGGGAATGAGCAGTTCTTC
CDR3aa: CASSEARGNEQFF
v_gene: TRBV2
abundance: .
d_gene: TRBD1
j_gene: TRBJ2-1

CDR3nt: TGCGCCAGCAGCGAGACAGGGTGGCACACTGAAGCTTTCTTT
CDR3aa: CASSETGWHTEAFF
v_gene: TRBV5-1
abundance: .
d_gene: TRBD1
j_gene: TRBJ1-1

CDR3nt: TGTGCCAGCAGTTACCCGGGACAGGGAGCTGAGCAGTTCTTC
CDR3aa: CASSYPGQGAEQFF
v_gene: TRBV6-6
abundance: once
d_gene: TRBD1
j_gene: TRBJ2-1

CDR3nt: TGCGCCAGCAGCTCGGGACACATGGGGCTTCACGAGCAGTACTTC
CDR3aa: CASSSGHMGLHEQYF
v_gene: TRBV5-1
abundance: .
d_gene: .
j_gene: TRBJ2-7

CDR3nt: TGTGCCTGGAGTGTATCACGGACAGACGCTAGTAATTCACCCCTCCACTTT
CDR3aa: CAWSVSRTDASNSPLHF
v_gene: TRBV30
abundance: once
d_gene: .
j_gene: TRBJ1-6

CDR3nt: TGTGCCAGCAGTCAGGGGGACAGAGGCTATGGCTACACCTTC
CDR3aa: CASSQGDRGYGYTF
v_gene: TRBV6-5
abundance: .
d_gene: TRBD1
j_gene: TRBJ1-2

CDR3nt: TGTGCCAGCAGCTTAGGACAGGGGTTGACGGAGACCCAGTACTTC
CDR3aa: CASSLGQGLTETQYF
v_gene: TRBV7-2
abundance: .
d_gene: TRBD1
j_gene: TRBJ2-5

CDR3nt: TGCGCCAGCAGCTTGGCCTCGGGGGGGAACACTGAAGCTTTCTTT
CDR3aa: CASSLASGGNTEAFF
v_gene: TRBV5-1
abundance: .
d_gene: .
j_gene: TRBJ1-1

CDR3nt: TGCGCCAGCAGCTTGGCATCACAGGGTAACGGCTACACCTTC
CDR3aa: CASSLASQGNGYTF
v_gene: TRBV5-1
abundance: .
d_gene: .
j_gene: TRBJ1-2

CDR3nt: TGTGCCAGCAGTCCCCTGGCGGGAGGGTATGAAAAACTGTTTTTT
CDR3aa: CASSPLAGGYEKLFF
v_gene: TRBV28
abundance: .
d_gene: .
j_gene: TRBJ1-4

CDR3nt: TGTGCCAGTACCATTGCCGGGACAGCCAAGAGTTGGGCCCTCCACTTT
CDR3aa: CASTIAGTAKSWALHF
v_gene: TRBV19
abundance: .
d_gene: TRBD1
j_gene: TRBJ1-6

CDR3nt: TGTGCCAGCAGCCCAGGAACCAACCTTCTAAGTGAAAAACTGTTTTTT
CDR3aa: CASSPGTNLLSEKLFF
v_gene: TRBV5-8
abundance: few
d_gene: .
j_gene: TRBJ1-4

CDR3nt: TGTGCCAGTACTCCCTCCGGGACAGGGTCCTACGAGCAGTACTTC
CDR3aa: CASTPSGTGSYEQYF
v_gene: TRBV19
abundance: once
d_gene: TRBD1
j_gene: TRBJ2-7

CDR3nt: TGTGCCAGCAGTTTGACTAGCGGGAGCTCCTACAATGAGCAGTTCTTC
CDR3aa: CASSLTSGSSYNEQFF
v_gene: TRBV28
abundance: .
d_gene: TRBD2
j_gene: TRBJ2-1

CDR3nt: TGCGCCAGCAGCTTGGAGGCGACAGGGGATGAGCAGTTCTTC
CDR3aa: CASSLEATGDEQFF
v_gene: TRBV5-1
abundance: few
d_gene: TRBD1
j_gene: TRBJ2-1

CDR3nt: TGTGCCAGCAGCTCCTCACAGGGTCCCTATGGCTACACCTTC
CDR3aa: CASSSSQGPYGYTF
v_gene: TRBV7-2
abundance: .
d_gene: .
j_gene: TRBJ1-2

CDR3nt: TGTGCCAGCAGTGAAGACAGGGGGCGGGCCGGGGAGCTGTTTTTT
CDR3aa: CASSEDRGRAGELFF
v_gene: TRBV25-1
abundance: .
d_gene: TRBD1
j_gene: TRBJ2-2

CDR3nt: TGTGCCAGCAGCTTGGGACTAGGAGGCACCGGGGAGCTGTTTTTT
CDR3aa: CASSLGLGGTGELFF
v_gene: TRBV5-6
abundance: .
d_gene: .
j_gene: TRBJ2-2

CDR3nt: TGTGCCAGCAGTGAATTGTGGGACTCCCTTCAAATGGGGCAGTTCTTC
CDR3aa: CASSELWDSLQMGQFF
v_gene: TRBV25-1
abundance: .
d_gene: .
j_gene: TRBJ2-1

CDR3nt: TGCGCCAGCAGCCGCCCCGACAGGGACTCTGGAAACACCATATATTTT
CDR3aa: CASSRPDRDSGNTIYF
v_gene: TRBV5-1
abundance: .
d_gene: TRBD1
j_gene: TRBJ1-3